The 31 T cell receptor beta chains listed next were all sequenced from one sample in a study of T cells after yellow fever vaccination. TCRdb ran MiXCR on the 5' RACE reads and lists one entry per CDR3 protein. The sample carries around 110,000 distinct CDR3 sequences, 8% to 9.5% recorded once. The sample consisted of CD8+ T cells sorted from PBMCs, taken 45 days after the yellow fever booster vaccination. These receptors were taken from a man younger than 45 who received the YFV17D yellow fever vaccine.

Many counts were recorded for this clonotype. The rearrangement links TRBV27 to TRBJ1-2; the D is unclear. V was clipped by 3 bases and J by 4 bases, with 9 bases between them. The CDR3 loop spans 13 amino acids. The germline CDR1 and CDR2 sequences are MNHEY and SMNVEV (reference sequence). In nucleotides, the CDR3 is TGTGCCAGCAGTTTCGGGCCGACCTATGGCTACACCTTC. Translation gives CASSFGPTYGYTF.

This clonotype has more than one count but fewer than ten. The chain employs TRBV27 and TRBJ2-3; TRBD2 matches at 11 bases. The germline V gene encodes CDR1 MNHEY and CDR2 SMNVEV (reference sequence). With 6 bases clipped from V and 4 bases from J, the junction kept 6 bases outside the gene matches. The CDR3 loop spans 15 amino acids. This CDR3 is CASRDPGLAADTQYF. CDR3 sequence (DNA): TGTGCCAGCAGGGATCCGGGACTAGCGGCAGATACGCAGTATTTT.

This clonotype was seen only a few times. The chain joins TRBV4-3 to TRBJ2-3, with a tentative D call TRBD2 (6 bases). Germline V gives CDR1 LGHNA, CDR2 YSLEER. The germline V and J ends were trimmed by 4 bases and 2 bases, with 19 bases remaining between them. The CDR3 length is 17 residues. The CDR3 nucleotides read TGCGCCAGCAGCCCCACGTTGGGACTTTCCGACACAGATACGCAGTATTTT. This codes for CASSPTLGLSDTDTQYF.

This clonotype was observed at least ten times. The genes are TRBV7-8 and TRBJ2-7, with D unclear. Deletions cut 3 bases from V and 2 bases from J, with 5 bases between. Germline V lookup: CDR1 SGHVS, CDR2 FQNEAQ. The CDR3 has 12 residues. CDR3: CASSFVPYEQYF. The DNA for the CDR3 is TGTGCCAGCAGCTTCGTTCCCTACGAGCAGTACTTC.

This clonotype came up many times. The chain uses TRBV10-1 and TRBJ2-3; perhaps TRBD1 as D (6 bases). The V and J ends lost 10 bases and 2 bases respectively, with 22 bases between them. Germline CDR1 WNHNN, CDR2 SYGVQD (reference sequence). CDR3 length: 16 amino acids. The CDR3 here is CANPWMDRTSTDTQYF. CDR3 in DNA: TGCGCCAACCCGTGGATGGACAGAACATCCACAGATACGCAGTATTTT.

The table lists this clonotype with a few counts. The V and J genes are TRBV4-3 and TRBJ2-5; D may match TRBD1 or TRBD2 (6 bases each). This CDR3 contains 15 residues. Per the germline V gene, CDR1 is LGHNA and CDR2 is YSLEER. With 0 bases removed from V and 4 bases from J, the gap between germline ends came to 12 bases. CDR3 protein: CASSQEGGRGETQYF. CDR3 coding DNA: TGCGCCAGCAGCCAAGAAGGGGGGAGAGGAGAGACCCAGTACTTC.

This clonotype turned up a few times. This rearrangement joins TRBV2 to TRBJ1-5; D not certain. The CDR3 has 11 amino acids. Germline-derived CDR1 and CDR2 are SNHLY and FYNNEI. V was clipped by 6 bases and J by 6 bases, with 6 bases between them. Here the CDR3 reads CASRLGQPQHF. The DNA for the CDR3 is TGTGCCAGCAGATTGGGTCAGCCCCAGCATTTT.

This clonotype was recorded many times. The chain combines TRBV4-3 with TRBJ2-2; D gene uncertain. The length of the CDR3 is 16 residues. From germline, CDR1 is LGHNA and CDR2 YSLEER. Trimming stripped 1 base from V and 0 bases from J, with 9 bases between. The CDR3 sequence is CASSQGYAANTGELFF. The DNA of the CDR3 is TGCGCCAGCAGCCAAGGATACGCAGCGAACACCGGGGAGCTGTTTTTT.

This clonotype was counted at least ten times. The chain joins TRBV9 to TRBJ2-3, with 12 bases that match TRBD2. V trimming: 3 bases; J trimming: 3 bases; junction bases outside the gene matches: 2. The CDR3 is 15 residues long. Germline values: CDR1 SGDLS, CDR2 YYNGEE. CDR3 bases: TGTGCCAGCAGCGCGACTAGCGGGAGTACAGATACGCAGTATTTT. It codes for CASSATSGSTDTQYF.

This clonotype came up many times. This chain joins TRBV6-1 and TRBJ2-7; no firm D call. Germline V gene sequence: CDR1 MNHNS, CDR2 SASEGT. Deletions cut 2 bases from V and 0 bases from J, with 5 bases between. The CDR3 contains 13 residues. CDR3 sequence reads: CASSEFDSYEQYF. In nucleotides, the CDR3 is TGTGCCAGCAGTGAATTCGACTCCTACGAGCAGTACTTC.

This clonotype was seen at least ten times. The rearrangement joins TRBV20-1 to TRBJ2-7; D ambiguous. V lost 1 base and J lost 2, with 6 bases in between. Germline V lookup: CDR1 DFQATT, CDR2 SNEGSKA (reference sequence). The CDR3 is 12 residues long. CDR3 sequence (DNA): TGCAGTGCTAGAGGCGCGACCTACGAGCAGTACTTC. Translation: CSARGATYEQYF.

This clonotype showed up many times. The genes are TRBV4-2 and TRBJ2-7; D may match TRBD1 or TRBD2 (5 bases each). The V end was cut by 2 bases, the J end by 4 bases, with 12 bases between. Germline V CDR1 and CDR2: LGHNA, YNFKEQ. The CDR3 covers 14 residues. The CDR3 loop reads CASSQRGPGYEQYF. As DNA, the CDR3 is TGTGCCAGCAGCCAACGGGGACCCGGGTACGAGCAGTACTTC.

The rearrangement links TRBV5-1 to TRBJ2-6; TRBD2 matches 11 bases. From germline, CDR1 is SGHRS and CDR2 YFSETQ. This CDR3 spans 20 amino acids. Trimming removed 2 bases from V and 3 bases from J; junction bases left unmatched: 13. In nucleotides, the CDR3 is TGCGCCAGCAGCTTCCACCTAGCGGGAGGTCCCCCGGGTGGGGCCAACGTCCTGACTTTC. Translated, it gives CASSFHLAGGPPGGANVLTF.

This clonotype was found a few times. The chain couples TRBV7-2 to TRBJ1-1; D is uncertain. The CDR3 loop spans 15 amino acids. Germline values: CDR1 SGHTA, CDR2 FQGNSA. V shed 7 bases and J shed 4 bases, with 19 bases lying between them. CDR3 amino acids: CASNRGRYVATEAFF. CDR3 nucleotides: TGTGCCAGCAACCGAGGACGGTACGTGGCCACTGAAGCTTTCTTT.

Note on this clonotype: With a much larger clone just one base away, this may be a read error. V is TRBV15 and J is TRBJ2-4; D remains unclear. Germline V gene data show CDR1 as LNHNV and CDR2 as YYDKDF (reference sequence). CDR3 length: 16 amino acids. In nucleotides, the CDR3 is TGTGCCACCAGCAGAGATTACCCCCGAGGCAAAAACAGTCAGTACTTC. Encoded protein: CATSRDYPRGKNSQYF.

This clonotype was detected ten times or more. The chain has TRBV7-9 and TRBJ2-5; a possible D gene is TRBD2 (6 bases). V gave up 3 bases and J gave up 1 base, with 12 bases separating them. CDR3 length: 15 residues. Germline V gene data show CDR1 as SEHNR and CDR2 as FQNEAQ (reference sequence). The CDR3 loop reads CASSFQRATQETQYF. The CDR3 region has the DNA TGTGCCAGCAGCTTCCAGCGGGCAACCCAAGAGACCCAGTACTTC.

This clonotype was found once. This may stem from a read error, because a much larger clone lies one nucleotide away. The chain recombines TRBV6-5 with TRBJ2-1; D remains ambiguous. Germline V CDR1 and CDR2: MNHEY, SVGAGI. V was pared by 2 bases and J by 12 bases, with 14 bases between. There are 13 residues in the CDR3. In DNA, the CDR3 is TGTGCCAGCAGTTACGGTCTGTTGCATGTGCAGTTCTTC. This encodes CASSYGLLHVQFF.

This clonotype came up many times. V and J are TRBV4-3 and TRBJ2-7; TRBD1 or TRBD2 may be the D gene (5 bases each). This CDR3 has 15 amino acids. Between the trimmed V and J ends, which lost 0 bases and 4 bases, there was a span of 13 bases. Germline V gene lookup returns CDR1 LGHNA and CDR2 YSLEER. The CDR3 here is CASSQDMSGAYEQYF. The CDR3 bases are TGCGCCAGCAGCCAAGATATGTCCGGGGCTTACGAGCAGTACTTC.

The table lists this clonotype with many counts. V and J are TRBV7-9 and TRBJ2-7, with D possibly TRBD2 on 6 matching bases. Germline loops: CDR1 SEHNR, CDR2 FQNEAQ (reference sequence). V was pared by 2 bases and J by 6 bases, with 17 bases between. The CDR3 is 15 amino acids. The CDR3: CASSLSYGRYLEQYF. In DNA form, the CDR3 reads TGTGCCAGCAGCTTAAGTTACGGGAGATACCTCGAGCAGTACTTC. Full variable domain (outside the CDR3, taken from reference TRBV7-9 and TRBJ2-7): DTGVSQNPRHKITKRGQNVTFRCDPISEHNRLYWYRQTLGQGPEFLTYFQNEAQLEKSRLLSDRFSAERPKGSFSTLEIQRTEQGDSAMYLCASSLSYGRYLEQYFGPGTRLTVT.

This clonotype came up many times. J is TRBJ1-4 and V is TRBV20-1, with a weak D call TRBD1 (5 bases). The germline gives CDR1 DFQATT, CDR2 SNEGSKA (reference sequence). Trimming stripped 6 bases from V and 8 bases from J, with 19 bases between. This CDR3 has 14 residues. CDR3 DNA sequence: TGCAGTGCCGATCCCGGACACGGCCTAGAAAAACTGTTTTTT. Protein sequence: CSADPGHGLEKLFF.

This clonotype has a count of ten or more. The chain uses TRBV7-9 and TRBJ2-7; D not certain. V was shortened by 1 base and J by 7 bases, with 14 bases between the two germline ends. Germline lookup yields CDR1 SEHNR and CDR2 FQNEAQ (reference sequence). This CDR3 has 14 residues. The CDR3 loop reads CASSLETDLGEQYF. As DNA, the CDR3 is TGTGCCAGCAGCTTAGAAACAGACTTAGGGGAGCAGTACTTC.

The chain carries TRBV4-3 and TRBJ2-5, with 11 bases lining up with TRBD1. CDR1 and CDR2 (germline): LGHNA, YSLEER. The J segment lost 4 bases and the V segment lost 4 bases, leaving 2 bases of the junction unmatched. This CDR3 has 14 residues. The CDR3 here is CASSPGTGGETQYF. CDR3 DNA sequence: TGCGCCAGCAGCCCGGGGACAGGGGGAGAGACCCAGTACTTC.

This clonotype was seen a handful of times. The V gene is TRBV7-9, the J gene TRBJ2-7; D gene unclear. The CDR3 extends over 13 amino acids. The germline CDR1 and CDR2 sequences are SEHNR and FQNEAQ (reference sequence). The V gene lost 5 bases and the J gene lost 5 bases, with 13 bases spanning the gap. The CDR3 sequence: CASSHGVRDEQYF. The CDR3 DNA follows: TGTGCCAGCAGCCATGGGGTCCGGGACGAGCAGTACTTC.

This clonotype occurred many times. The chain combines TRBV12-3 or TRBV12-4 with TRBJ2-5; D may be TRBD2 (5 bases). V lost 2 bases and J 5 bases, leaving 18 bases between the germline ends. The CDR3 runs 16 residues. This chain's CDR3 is CASSLSSQRSGETQYF. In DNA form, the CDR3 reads TGTGCCAGCAGTTTAAGTTCCCAGCGTTCGGGGGAGACCCAGTACTTC.

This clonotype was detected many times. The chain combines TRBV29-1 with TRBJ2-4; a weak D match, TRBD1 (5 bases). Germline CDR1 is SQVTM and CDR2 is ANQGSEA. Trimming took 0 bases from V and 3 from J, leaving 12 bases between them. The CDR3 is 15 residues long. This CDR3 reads CSVEDPQVNKNIQYF. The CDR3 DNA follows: TGCAGCGTTGAAGATCCACAGGTTAACAAAAACATTCAGTACTTC.

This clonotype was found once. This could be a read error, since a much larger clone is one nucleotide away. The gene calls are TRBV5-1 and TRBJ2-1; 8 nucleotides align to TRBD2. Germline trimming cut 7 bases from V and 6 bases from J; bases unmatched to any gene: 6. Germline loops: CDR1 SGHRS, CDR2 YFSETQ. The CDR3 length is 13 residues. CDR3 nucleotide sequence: TGCGCCAGCGGGGGACTAGAGGTCAATGAGCAGTTCTTC. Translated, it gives CASGGLEVNEQFF.

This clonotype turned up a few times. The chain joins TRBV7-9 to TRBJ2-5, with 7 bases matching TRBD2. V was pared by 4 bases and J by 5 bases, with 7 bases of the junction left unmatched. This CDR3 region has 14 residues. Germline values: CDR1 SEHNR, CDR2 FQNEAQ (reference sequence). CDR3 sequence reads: CASSSVGGYETQYF. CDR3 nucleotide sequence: TGTGCCAGCAGCTCGGTGGGGGGGTATGAGACCCAGTACTTC. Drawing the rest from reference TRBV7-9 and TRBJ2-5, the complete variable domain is DTGVSQNPRHKITKRGQNVTFRCDPISEHNRLYWYRQTLGQGPEFLTYFQNEAQLEKSRLLSDRFSAERPKGSFSTLEIQRTEQGDSAMYLCASSSVGGYETQYFGPGTRLLVL.

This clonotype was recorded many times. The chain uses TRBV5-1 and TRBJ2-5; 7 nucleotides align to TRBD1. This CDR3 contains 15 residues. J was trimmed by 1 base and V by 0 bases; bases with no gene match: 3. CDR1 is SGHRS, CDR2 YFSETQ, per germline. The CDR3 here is CASSLEGTVQETQYF. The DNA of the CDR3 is TGCGCCAGCAGCTTGGAAGGGACAGTCCAAGAGACCCAGTACTTC. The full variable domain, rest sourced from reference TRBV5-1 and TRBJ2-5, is KAGVTQTPRYLIKTRGQQVTLSCSPISGHRSVSWYQQTPGQGLQFLFEYFSETQRNKGNFPGRFSGRQFSNSRSEMNVSTLELGDSALYLCASSLEGTVQETQYFGPGTRLLVL.

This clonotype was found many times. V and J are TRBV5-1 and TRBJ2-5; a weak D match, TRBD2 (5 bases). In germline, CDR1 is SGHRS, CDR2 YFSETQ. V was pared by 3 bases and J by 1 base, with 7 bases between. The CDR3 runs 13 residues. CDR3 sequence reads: CASSYGVQETQYF. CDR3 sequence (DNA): TGCGCCAGCAGCTACGGGGTCCAAGAGACCCAGTACTTC.

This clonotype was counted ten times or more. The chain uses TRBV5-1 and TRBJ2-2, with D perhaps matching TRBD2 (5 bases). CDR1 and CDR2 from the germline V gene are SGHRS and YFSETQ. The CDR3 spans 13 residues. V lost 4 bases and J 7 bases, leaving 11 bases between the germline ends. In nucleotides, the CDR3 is TGCGCCAGCAGCCCTACTAGTCTCGGGGAGCTGTTTTTT. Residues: CASSPTSLGELFF.

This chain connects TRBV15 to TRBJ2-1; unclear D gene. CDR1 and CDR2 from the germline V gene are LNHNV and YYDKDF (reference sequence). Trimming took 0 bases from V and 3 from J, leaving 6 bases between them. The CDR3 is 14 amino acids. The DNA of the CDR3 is TGTGCCACCAGCAGAGATTCGGACTACAATGAGCAGTTCTTC. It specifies CATSRDSDYNEQFF.